This entry concerns a single TCR beta chain. Its specificity is not known. Sequencing of TCR beta covered CD8+ and CD4+ T cells obtained from blood. FACS was used to enrich TEMRA cells, whereas the CD8+ and CD4+ T cells were obtained by negative isolation. The CDR3 length is 16 residues. Germline values: CDR1 SEHNR, CDR2 FQNEAQ (reference sequence). Trimming took 5 bases from V and 3 from J; bases not matched to a gene: 10. This entry comes from a study of CD8 T cells in Susac syndrome. Points from the study as a whole: The study recognized that its TCR sequencing and HLA analysis covered a relatively small number of individuals.

Reverse transcription of about 0.5 to 1 ug RNA was carried out with random hexamers. Multiplex PCR with immunoSEQ amplified the TCR beta CDR3 across 54 Vbeta and 13 Jbeta. TCRdb reprocessed the immunoSEQ multiplex PCR reads via MiXCR and lists one record per CDR3 protein. Of 150,000 or so distinct CDR3 sequences listed, 94% are singletons. The receptor comes from a human donor with multiple sclerosis. J is TRBJ2-7 and V is TRBV7-9, with 10 bases that match TRBD1. Sequenced sample: CD8+ T cells from PBMCs. CDR3 coding DNA: TGTGCCAGCAGCCCTACCAGACAGGGGGCGGTCTACGAGCAGTACTTC. This sequence encodes CASSPTRQGAVYEQYF. Filled out from reference TRBV7-9 and TRBJ2-7, the complete variable domain reads DTGVSQNPRHKITKRGQNVTFRCDPISEHNRLYWYRQTLGQGPEFLTYFQNEAQLEKSRLLSDRFSAERPKGSFSTLEIQRTEQGDSAMYLCASSPTRQGAVYEQYFGPGTRLTVT.